This entry concerns a single TCR beta chain. Its antigen is currently unknown. CDR3 length: 13 amino acids. Trimming at V came to 4 bases and at J to 6 bases, leaving 2 bases not matched to a gene. The germline V gene encodes CDR1 MDHEN and CDR2 SYDVKM. This sample stems from a study of cytomegalovirus exposure and HLA in healthy donors. Study-wide findings and caveats: At a 0.05 false discovery rate, a later analysis found approximately 17,000 TCR beta sequences to be associated with HLA alleles. The authors listed 150 to 200 TCR beta chains as cytomegalovirus-associated.

The PCR employed 60 Vbeta primers together with 13 Jbeta primers. In the original processing: Later reanalysis found roughly 80 million unique TCR beta chains, roughly 9.9 million of them shared. This table comes from immunoSEQ multiplex PCR, and its TCRdb copy is limited to in-frame clones, with some not included. The V and J calls and the clone size are those of that table, but D and trimming were determined from the DNA. Recorded for this sample: roughly 80,000 clones. The source is a man aged 50-60 years in good health and CMV-seronegative. The sequenced sample consisted of PBMCs. The V call is TRBV28, the J call TRBJ1-4; TRBD1 matches at 7 bases. The CDR3 region is CASSWTGYEKLFF. The DNA for the CDR3 is TGTGCCAGCAGTTGGACAGGTTATGAAAAACTGTTTTTT.